This TCR beta chain came from a study of T cells expressing NK-cell markers. For the study at large: Sorted CD3+CD56+NKG2C+, CD3+CD56+NKG2C- and CD3+CD56-NKG2C+ T-cell subsets were beta-chain profiled. Of eight sequenced donors, seven were HCMV-seropositive and one HCMV-seronegative.

Study-level findings and limits: The study found dominant NKG2C+ clonotypes at roughly 1.0-7.0% of CD8+ T cells in roughly six donors.

TCRdb reprocessed the 5' RACE reads and keeps a single row for each CDR3 protein, giving no DNA. This table holds about 440,000 distinct CDR3 sequences. The CDR3 covers 15 residues. Germline V CDR1 and CDR2: SGHTA, FQGNSA. For this clonotype: Its matching antigen is unknown.

The TCR was taken from a woman aged 18 to 69 in good health. The material sequenced was blood T cells: a sorted CD56 or NKG2C T cell subset, CD4+ or CD8+ T cells, or bulk PBMC T cells (not recorded which). The chain links TRBV7-2 to TRBJ1-1. CDR3 protein: CASSFLGFVNTEAFF.